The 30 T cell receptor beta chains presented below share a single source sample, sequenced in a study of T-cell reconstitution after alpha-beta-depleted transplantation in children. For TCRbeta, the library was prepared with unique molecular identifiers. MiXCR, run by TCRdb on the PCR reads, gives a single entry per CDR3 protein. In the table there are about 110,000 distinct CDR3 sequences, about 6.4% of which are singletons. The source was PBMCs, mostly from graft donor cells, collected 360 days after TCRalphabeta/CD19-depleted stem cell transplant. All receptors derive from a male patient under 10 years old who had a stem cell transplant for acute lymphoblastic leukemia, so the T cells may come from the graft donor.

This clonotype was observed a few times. The CDR3 protein is CASSFPEQAFF. The DNA of the CDR3 is TGTGCCAGCAGTTTCCCTGAACAAGCTTTCTTT. This chain joins TRBV28 and TRBJ1-1; D not certain. Germline CDR1 is MDHEN and CDR2 is SYDVKM. This CDR3 region has 11 residues. The germline V and J ends were trimmed by 3 bases and 9 bases, with 8 bases remaining between them.

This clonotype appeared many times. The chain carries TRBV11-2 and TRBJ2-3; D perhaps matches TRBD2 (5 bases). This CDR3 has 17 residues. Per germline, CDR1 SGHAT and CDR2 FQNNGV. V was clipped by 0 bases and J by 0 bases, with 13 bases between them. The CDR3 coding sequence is TGTGCCAGCAGCTTAGATGGCCGAGGGCTCAGCACAGATACGCAGTATTTT. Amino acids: CASSLDGRGLSTDTQYF.

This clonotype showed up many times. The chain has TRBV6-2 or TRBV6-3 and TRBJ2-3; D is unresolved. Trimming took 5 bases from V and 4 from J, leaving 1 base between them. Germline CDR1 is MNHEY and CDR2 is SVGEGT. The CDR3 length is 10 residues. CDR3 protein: CASSADTQYF. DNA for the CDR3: TGTGCCAGCAGTGCAGATACGCAGTATTTT.

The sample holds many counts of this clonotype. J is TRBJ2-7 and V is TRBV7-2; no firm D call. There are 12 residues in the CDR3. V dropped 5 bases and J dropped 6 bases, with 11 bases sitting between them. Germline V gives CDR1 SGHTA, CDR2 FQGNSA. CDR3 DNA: TGTGCCAGCAGCCGGCAGGTTGTCGAGCAGTACTTC. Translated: CASSRQVVEQYF.

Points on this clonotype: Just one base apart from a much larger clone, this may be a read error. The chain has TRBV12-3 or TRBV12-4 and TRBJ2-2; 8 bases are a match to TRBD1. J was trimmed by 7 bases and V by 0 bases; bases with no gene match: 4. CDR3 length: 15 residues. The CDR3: CASSLARTGGGELFF. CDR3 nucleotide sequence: TGTGCCAGCAGTTTAGCTCGCACAGGGGGCGGGGAGCTGTTTTTT.

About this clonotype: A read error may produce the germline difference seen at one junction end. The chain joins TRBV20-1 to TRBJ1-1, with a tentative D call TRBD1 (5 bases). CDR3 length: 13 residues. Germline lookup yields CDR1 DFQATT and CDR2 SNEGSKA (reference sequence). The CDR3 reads CSARTRQNAEAFF. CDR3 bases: TGCAGTGCTAGAACCCGACAGAACGCTGAAGCTTTCTTT.

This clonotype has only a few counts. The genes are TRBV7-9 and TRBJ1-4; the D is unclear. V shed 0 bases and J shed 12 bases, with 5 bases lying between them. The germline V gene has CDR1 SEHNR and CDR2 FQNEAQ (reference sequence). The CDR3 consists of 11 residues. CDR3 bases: TGTGCCAGCAGCTTAGCCCGGGAACTGTTTTTT. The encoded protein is CASSLARELFF.

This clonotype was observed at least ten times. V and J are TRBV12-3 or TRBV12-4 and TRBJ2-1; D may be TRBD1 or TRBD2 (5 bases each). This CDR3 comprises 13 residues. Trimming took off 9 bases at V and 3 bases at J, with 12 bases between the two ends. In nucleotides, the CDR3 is TGTGCCAGTAGGGACCCCCTCTACAATGAGCAGTTCTTC. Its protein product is CASRDPLYNEQFF.

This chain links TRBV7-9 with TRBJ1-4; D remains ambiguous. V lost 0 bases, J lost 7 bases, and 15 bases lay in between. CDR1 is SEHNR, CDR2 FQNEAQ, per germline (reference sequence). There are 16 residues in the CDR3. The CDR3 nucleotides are TGTGCCAGCAGCTTAGCGACGGTCCGTGACGGTGAAAAACTGTTTTTT. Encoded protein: CASSLATVRDGEKLFF.

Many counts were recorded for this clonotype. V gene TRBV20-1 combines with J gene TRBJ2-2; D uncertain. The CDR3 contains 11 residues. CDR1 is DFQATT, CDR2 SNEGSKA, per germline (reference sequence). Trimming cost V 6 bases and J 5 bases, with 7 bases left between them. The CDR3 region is CSAISTGELFF. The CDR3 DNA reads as TGCAGTGCGATTAGTACCGGGGAGCTGTTTTTT.

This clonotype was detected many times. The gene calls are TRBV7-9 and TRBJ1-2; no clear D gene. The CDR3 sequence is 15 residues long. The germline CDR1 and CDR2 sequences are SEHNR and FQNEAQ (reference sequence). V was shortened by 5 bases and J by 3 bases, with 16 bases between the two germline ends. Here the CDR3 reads CASSLIPTADYGYTF. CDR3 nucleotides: TGTGCCAGCAGCCTCATCCCGACGGCGGACTATGGCTACACCTTC.

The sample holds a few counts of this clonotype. CDR3 loop: CASSSIGAHSYEQYF. As DNA, the CDR3 is TGTGCCAGCAGCTCCATAGGAGCCCACTCCTACGAGCAGTACTTC. The chain is built from TRBV7-9 and TRBJ2-7; D remains unclear. Germline V lookup: CDR1 SEHNR, CDR2 FQNEAQ (reference sequence). Trimming took 4 bases from V and 0 from J, leaving 13 bases between them. The CDR3 length is 15 residues.

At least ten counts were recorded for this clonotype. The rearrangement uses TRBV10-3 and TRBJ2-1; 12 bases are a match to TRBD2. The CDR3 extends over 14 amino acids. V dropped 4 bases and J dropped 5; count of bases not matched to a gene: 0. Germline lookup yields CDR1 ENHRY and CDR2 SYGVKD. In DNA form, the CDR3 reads TGTGCCATCAGTGGGACTAGCGGGAACAATGAGCAGTTCTTC. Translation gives CAISGTSGNNEQFF.

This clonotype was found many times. The CDR3 nucleotides are TGCAGTGTCCACCAGAGGGGTTCGACCCAAGAGACCCAGTACTTC. This gives the protein CSVHQRGSTQETQYF. V gene TRBV20-1 combines with J gene TRBJ2-5; D is perhaps TRBD1 or TRBD2 (5 bases each). CDR3 length: 15 residues. Germline CDR1 and CDR2: DFQATT and SNEGSKA (reference sequence). The V gene lost 7 bases and the J gene lost 1 base, with 19 bases spanning the gap.

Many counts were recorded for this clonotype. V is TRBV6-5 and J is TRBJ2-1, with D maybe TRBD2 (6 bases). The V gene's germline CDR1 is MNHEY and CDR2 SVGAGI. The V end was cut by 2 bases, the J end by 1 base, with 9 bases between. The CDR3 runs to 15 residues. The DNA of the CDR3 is TGTGCCAGCAGTTACCGGGCGGGATCCTACAATGAGCAGTTCTTC. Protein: CASSYRAGSYNEQFF.

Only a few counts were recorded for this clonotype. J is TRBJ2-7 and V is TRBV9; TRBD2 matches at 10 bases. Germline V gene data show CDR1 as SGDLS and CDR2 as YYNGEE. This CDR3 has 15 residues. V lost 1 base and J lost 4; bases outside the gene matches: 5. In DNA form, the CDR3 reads TGTGCCAGCAGCGTAACAGCGGGAGGGAGGTACGAGCAGTACTTC. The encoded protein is CASSVTAGGRYEQYF. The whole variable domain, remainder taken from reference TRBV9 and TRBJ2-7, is DSGVTQTPKHLITATGQRVTLRCSPRSGDLSVYWYQQSLDQGLQFLIQYYNGEERAKGNILERFSAQQFPDLHSELNLSSLELGDSALYFCASSVTAGGRYEQYFGPGTRLTVT.

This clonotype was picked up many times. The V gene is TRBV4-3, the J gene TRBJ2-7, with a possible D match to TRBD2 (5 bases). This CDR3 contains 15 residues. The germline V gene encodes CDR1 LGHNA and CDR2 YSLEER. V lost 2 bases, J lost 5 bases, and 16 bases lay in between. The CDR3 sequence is CASSQRRLRVDEQYF. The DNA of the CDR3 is TGCGCCAGCAGCCAACGTCGTCTGAGGGTGGACGAGCAGTACTTC.

The CDR3 loop reads CASSHPQHRAGSTEAFF. For the CDR3, the DNA is TGTGCCAGCAGCCACCCTCAGCACAGGGCCGGAAGCACTGAAGCTTTCTTT. J is TRBJ1-1 and V is TRBV9; tentative D call: TRBD1 (6 bases). This CDR3 comprises 17 residues. Germline CDR1 is SGDLS and CDR2 is YYNGEE. Trimming took off 4 bases at V and 4 bases at J, with 23 bases between the two ends.

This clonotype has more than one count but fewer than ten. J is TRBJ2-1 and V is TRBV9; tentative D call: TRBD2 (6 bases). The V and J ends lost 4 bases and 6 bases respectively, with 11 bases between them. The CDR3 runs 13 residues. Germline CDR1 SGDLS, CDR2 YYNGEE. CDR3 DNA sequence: TGTGCCAGCAGCCGGGGCGGGACCAATGAGCAGTTCTTC. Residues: CASSRGGTNEQFF.

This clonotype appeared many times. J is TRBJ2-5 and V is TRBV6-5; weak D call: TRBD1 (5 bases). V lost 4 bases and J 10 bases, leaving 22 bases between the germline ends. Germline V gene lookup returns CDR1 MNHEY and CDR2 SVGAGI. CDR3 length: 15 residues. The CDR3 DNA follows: TGTGCCAGCAGTTGGACAAATAGTGCCCTTGAAGGCCAGTACTTC. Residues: CASSWTNSALEGQYF.

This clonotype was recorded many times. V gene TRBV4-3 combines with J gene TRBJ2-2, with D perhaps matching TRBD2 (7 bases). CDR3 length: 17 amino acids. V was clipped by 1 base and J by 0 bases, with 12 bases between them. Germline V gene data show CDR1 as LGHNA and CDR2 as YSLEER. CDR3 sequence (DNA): TGCGCCAGCAGCCAAGTAGGGGGGGGGCCGAACACCGGGGAGCTGTTTTTT. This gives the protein CASSQVGGGPNTGELFF.

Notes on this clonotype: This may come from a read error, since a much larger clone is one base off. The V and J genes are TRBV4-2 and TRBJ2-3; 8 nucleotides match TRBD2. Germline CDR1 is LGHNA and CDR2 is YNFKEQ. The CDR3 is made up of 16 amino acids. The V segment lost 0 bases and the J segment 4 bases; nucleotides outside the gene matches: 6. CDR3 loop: CASSQDRTSSSDTQYF. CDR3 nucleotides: TGTGCCAGCAGCCAAGACCGGACTAGCAGCTCAGATACGCAGTATTTT.

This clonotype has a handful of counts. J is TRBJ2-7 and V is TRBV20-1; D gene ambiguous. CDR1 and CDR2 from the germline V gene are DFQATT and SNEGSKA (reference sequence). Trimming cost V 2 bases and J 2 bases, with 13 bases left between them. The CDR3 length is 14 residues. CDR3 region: CSARKGSLTYEQYF. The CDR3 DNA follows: TGCAGTGCTAGAAAGGGCAGCTTGACCTACGAGCAGTACTTC.

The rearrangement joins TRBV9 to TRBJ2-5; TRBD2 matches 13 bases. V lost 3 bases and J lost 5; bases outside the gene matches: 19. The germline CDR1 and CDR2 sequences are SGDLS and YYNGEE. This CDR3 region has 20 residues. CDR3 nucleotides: TGTGCCAGCAGCGCCGCCACAATTTTTACTAGCGGGGGGGGAAAGGAGACCCAGTACTTC. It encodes CASSAATIFTSGGGKETQYF.

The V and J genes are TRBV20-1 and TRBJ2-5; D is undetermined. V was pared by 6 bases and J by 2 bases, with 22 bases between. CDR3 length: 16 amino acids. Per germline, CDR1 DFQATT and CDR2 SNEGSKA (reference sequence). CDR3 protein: CSAALDPEWNQETQYF. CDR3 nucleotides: TGCAGTGCGGCCTTGGACCCAGAATGGAATCAAGAGACCCAGTACTTC.

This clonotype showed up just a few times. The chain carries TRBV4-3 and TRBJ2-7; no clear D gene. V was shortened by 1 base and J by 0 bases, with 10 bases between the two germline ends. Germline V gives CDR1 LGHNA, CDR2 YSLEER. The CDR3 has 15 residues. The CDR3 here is CASSQGVSGSYEQYF. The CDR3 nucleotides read TGCGCCAGCAGCCAAGGTGTGTCCGGCTCCTACGAGCAGTACTTC.

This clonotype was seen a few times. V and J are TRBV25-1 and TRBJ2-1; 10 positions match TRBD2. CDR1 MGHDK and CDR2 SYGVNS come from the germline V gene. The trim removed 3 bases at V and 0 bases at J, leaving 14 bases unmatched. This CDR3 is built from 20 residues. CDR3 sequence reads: CASSERPGLARRGSYNEQFF. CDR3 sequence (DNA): TGTGCCAGCAGTGAGAGACCGGGACTAGCGCGGAGGGGCTCCTACAATGAGCAGTTCTTC.

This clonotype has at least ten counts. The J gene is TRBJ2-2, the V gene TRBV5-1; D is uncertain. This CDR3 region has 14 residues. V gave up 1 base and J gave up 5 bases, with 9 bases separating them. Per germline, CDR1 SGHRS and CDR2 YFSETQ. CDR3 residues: CASSLRPDTGELFF. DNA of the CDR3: TGCGCCAGCAGCTTGAGGCCGGATACCGGGGAGCTGTTTTTT.

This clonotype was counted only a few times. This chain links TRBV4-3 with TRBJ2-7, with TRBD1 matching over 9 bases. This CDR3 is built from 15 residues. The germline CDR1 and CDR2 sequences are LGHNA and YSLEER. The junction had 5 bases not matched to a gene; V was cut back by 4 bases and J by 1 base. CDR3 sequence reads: CASSLLGQGSYEQYF. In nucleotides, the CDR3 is TGCGCCAGCAGCCTCCTAGGACAGGGGTCCTACGAGCAGTACTTC.

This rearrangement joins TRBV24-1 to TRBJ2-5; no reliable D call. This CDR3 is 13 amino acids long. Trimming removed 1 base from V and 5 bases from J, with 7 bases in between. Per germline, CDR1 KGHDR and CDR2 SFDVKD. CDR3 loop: CATSDLTDETQYF. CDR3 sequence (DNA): TGTGCCACCAGTGATTTAACGGACGAGACCCAGTACTTC.